This T cell receptor beta chain originates from a study of shared clonotypes between healthy human individuals. Profiled with immunoSEQ multiplex PCR; TCRdb holds only in-frame clones, not every one. The data hold 650,000 to 800,000 clones, with roughly 72% observed a single time. The sequence came from a woman in her 30s in good health. Sequenced material: memory CD4+ T cells sorted from blood. The sample's subset: CD45RA-negative fraction.

The CDR3 coding sequence is TGTGCCAGTAGTATAGAGAGGCGGAGAGCCGGGGAGCTGTTTTTT. Its protein is CASSIERRRAGELFF. The rearrangement uses TRBV19 and TRBJ2-2, with D uncertain. The CDR3 is made up of 15 amino acids. The germline V gene encodes CDR1 LNHDA and CDR2 SQIVND (reference sequence). V lost 0 bases and J 6 bases, leaving 11 bases between the germline ends.